This T cell receptor (beta chain) was recorded in a study of cytomegalovirus exposure and HLA in healthy donors. Study-level information: In an early release, HLA-typed donors contributed tens of millions of unique TCR sequences.

General study results and limits: The records held CMV serostatus as the only immune exposure information. Under in vitro conditions, a few CMV-associated chains were confirmed as specific for CMV antigens. Of the V segments, some could not be distinguished, including TRBV6-2 and TRBV6-3, and were excluded.

This PCR relied on a set of 60 Vbeta primers and 13 Jbeta primers. Generated by immunoSEQ multiplex PCR, the TCRdb table keeps only in-frame clones and is missing some. The sample yields 120,000 or so clones, approximately 80% seen once. Remarks on this clone: What it recognizes is unknown.

The CDR3 contains 14 residues. Germline CDR1 SNHLY, CDR2 FYNNEI. Between the trimmed V and J ends, which lost 1 base and 4 bases, there was a span of 10 bases. The source of this sequence is a man aged 35 to 55 in good health and CMV-seronegative. V gene TRBV2 combines with J gene TRBJ1-2; D gene ambiguous. Source material: PBMCs. CDR3 amino acids: CASSEEETGYGYTF. The CDR3 DNA reads as TGTGCCAGCAGTGAAGAGGAAACGGGCTATGGCTACACCTTC.